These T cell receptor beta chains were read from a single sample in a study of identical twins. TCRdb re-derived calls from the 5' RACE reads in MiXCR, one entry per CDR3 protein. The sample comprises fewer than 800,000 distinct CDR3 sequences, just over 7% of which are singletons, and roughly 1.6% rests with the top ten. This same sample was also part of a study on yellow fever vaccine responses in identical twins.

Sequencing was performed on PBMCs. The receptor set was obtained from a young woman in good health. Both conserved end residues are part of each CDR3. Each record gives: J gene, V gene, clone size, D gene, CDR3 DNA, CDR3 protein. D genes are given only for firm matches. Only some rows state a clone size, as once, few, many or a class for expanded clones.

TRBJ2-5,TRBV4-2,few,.,TGTGCCAGCAGCCAAGAAGCGGATAATGGGGCCCAGTACTTC,CASSQEADNGAQYF
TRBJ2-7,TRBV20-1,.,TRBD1,TGCAGTGCTTTTGGGACAGGTGAATCCTACGAGCAGTACTTC,CSAFGTGESYEQYF
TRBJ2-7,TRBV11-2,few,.,TGTGCCACCAGTGGGGGGCTGGCCCCCTACGAGCAGTACTTC,CATSGGLAPYEQYF
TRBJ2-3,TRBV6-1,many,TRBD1,TGTGCCAGCAGTGACGGACAGGGGCCTACAGATACGCAGTATTTT,CASSDGQGPTDTQYF
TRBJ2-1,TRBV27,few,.,TGTGCCAATCACAATGAGCAGTTCTTC,CANHNEQFF
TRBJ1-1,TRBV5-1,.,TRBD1,TGCGCCAGCAGCTTCAAGACAGGGCCGAACACTGAAGCTTTCTTT,CASSFKTGPNTEAFF
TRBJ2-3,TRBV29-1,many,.,TGCAGCGTTGAAGTTCGGGTGGGCGGGACTAGCACAGATACGCAGTATTTT,CSVEVRVGGTSTDTQYF
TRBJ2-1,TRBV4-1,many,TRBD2,TGCGCCAGCAGCCAAGACGTTCTAGCGGGAGGGCCAGGGACCTACAATGAGCAGTTCTTC,CASSQDVLAGGPGTYNEQFF
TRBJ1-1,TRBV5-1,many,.,TGCGCCAGCAGGATTGGCTCCACGGCCGTCACTGAAGGTACTGAAGCTTTCTTT,CASRIGSTAVTEGTEAFF
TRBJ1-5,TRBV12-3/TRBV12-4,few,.,TGTGCCAGCACCCCTTTCGGGGGGCAGCCCCAGCATTTT,CASTPFGGQPQHF
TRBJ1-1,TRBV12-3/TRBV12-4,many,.,TGTGCCAGCAGTTATGGGGCGGCGAACACTGAAGCTTTCTTT,CASSYGAANTEAFF
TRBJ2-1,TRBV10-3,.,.,TGTGCCATCAGTGACTCGACTGGCCGGGGTGAGCAGTTCTTC,CAISDSTGRGEQFF
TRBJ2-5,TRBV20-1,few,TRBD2,TGCAGTGCTAGTACCGGGACTAGCGGGAGGAACCACGAGACCCAGTACTTC,CSASTGTSGRNHETQYF
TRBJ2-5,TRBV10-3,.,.,TGTGCCATCAGGGACGGACAGGGAGGGGCCCAGTACTTC,CAIRDGQGGAQYF
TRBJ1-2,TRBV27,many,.,TGTGCCAGCAGTTTGAGGGACGGTGATGGCTACACCTTC,CASSLRDGDGYTF
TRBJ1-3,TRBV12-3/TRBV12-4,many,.,TGTGCCAGCGATGGTCGGCCATCGATCTCTGGAAACACCATATATTTT,CASDGRPSISGNTIYF
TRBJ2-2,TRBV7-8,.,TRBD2,TGTGCCAGCAGCAGACGACTAGCGGGACAGAACACCGGGGAGCTGTTTTTT,CASSRRLAGQNTGELFF
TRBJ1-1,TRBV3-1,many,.,TGTGCCAGCAGGACCGGACAGTTTGAAGCTTTCTTT,CASRTGQFEAFF
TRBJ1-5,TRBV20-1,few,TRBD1,TGCAGCGCCGGGACAGGTGATAGCAATCAGCCCCAGCATTTT,CSAGTGDSNQPQHF
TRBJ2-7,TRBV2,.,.,TGTGCCAGCACCCCTATGGCTACTCCGATCGACGAGCAGTACTTC,CASTPMATPIDEQYF
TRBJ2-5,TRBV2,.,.,TGTGCCAGCAGTGATTCGTTGGGTAAGGAGACCCAGTACTTC,CASSDSLGKETQYF
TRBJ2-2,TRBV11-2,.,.,TGTGCCAGCAGCTTCAGCTCCAGGTTCGCCGGGGAGCTGTTTTTT,CASSFSSRFAGELFF
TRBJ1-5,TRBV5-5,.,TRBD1,TGTGCCAGCAGCCCCGGGACAGAACACAATCAGCCCCAGCATTTT,CASSPGTEHNQPQHF
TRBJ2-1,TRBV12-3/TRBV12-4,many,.,TGTGCCAGCAGTTTAGCGCATAAGGGTCTCAATGAGCAGTTCTTC,CASSLAHKGLNEQFF
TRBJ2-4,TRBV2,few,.,TGTGCCAGCAGTGAAGCGGGGGGGGCGGCCAAAAACATTCAGTACTTC,CASSEAGGAAKNIQYF
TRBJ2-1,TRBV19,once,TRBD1,TGTGCCAGTAGCAACGACAGGGGAGCATGGAGCAGTAAGCAGTTCTTC,CASSNDRGAWSSKQFF
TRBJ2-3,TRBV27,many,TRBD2,TGTGCCAGCAGTTTCGTCGGGAGGGCCACAGATACGCAGTATTTT,CASSFVGRATDTQYF
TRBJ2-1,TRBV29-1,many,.,TGCAGCGTTCGAGGAGGGGTAGGGAGGAATGAGCAGTTCTTC,CSVRGGVGRNEQFF
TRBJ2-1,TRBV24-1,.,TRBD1,TGTGCCACCAGTGACTATGGACAGGGGGCTAATGAGCAGTTCTTC,CATSDYGQGANEQFF
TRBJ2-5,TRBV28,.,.,TGTGCCAGCAGTAAACTTCCCTCGGGACGAGAGACCCAGTACTTC,CASSKLPSGRETQYF
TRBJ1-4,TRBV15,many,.,TGTGCCACCAGCAGAACCGACAGCAGCGGCGAAAAACTGTTTTTT,CATSRTDSSGEKLFF
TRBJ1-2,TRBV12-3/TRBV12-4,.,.,TGTGCCAGCAGTTTTCAGGATAGGATGGTCTATGGCTACACCTTC,CASSFQDRMVYGYTF
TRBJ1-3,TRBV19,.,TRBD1,TGTGCCAGTAGTCGACAGGGGGCGCGTGGAAACACCATATATTTT,CASSRQGARGNTIYF
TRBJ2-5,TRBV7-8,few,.,TGTGCCAGCAGCTCCCCGCGGGATCTCGGCTTCCAAGAGACCCAGTACTTC,CASSSPRDLGFQETQYF
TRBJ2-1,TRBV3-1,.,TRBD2,TGTGCCAGCAGCTGGACTAGCGGGAAGTACAATGAGCAGTTCTTC,CASSWTSGKYNEQFF
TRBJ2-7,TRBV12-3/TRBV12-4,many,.,TGTGCCAGCAGGAAGCAACAGTACGAGCAGTACTTC,CASRKQQYEQYF
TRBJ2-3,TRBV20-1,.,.,TGCAGTGCAAATCTAGCGCCAGATACGCAGTATTTT,CSANLAPDTQYF
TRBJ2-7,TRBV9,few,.,TGTGCCAGCAAATCTGGGGGGCTTACCTACGAGCAGTACTTC,CASKSGGLTYEQYF
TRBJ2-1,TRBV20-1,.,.,TGCAGTCTCCCACCGGGGTACAGTGGCAATGAGCAGTTCTTC,CSLPPGYSGNEQFF
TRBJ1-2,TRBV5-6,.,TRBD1,TGTGCCAGCAGCGATACCACAAGACAGGGAGTTGATGGCTACACCTTC,CASSDTTRQGVDGYTF
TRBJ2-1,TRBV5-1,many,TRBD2,TGCGCCAGCAGCTTGGTTCTAGCGGGGACCTACAATGAGCAGTTCTTC,CASSLVLAGTYNEQFF
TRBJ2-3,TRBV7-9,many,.,TGTGCCAGCAGCTTAGCTGTGGATACGCAGTATTTT,CASSLAVDTQYF
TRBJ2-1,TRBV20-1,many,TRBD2,TGCAGTGCTACCGATAGGCCAGCGGGGAGCTACAATGAGCAGTTCTTC,CSATDRPAGSYNEQFF
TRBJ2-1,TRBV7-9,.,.,TGTGCCAGCAGCCACCGGGACCTCATGGGGTACAATGAGCAGTTCTTC,CASSHRDLMGYNEQFF
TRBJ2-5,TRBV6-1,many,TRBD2,TGTGCCAGCAGTGAAGGTAGCGGGGGGCTAATTAGTGTGGAGACCCAGTACTTC,CASSEGSGGLISVETQYF
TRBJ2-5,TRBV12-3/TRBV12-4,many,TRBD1,TGTGCCAGCCATGGTGGGGGACAGCAAGAGACCCAGTACTTC,CASHGGGQQETQYF